The sample holds a few counts of the clone carrying this T cell receptor beta chain. Its target is not known. One end of the junction varies from germline; a read error may be responsible. The sample is drawn from a study of CD8 T cells in ankylosing spondylitis. General study results and limits: A TCR beta motif of about 8 highly homologous variants appeared characteristic of ankylosing spondylitis blood.

CDR1 is DFQATT and CDR2 is SNEGSKA in the germline V gene (reference sequence). The CDR3 extends over 17 amino acids. TCRdb reprocessed the 5' RACE reads with MiXCR, giving one entry per CDR3 protein. The sample shows more than 300,000 distinct CDR3 sequences, roughly 12% of them seen only once. This clonotype was sampled from a female donor with ankylosing spondylitis or in good health (not recorded which). The specimen sequenced was blood, either unsorted or a sorted T cell fraction (not recorded which). The rearrangement uses TRBV20-1 and TRBJ2-3; possibly TRBD2 for D (6 bases). This CDR3 reads CCARAVSGREGTDTQYF. Here the CDR3 DNA reads TGCTGTGCTAGAGCGGTCAGTGGGCGGGAAGGCACAGATACGCAGTATTTT.